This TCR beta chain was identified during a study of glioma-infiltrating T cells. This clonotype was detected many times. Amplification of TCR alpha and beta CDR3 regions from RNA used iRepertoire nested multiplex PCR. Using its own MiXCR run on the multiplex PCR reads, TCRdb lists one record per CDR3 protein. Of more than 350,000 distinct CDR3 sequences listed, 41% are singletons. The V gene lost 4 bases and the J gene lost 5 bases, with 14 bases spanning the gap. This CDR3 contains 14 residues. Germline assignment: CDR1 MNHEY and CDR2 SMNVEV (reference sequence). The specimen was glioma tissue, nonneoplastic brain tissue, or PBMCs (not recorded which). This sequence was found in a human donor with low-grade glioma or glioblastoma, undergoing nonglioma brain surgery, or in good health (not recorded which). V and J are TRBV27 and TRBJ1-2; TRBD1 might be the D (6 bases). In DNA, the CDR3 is TGTGCCAGCAGTTCTCCCGGGACACCTTATGGCTACACCTTC. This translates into CASSSPGTPYGYTF.